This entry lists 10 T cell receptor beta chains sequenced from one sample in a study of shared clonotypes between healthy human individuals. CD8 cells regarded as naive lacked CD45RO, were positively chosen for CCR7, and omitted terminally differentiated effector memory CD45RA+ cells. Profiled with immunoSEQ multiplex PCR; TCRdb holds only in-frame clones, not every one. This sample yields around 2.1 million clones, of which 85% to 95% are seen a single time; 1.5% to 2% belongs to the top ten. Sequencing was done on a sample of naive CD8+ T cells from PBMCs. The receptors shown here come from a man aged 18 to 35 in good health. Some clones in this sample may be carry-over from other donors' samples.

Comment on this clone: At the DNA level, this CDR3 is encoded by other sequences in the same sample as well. CDR3 DNA: TGTGCCAGTAGTATAGGGACAGGGGCTTACGAGCAGTACTTC. Translation: CASSIGTGAYEQYF. The V call is TRBV19, the J call TRBJ2-7; 9 bases are a match to TRBD1. This CDR3 is 14 amino acids long. The germline gives CDR1 LNHDA, CDR2 SQIVND (reference sequence). Trimming at V came to 1 base and at J to 4 bases, leaving 2 bases not matched to a gene. The full variable domain, rest sourced from reference TRBV19 and TRBJ2-7, is DGGITQSPKYLFRKEGQNVTLSCEQNLNHDAMYWYRQDPGQGLRLIYYSQIVNDFQKGDIAEGYSVSREKKESFPLTVTSAQKNPTAFYLCASSIGTGAYEQYFGPGTRLTVT.

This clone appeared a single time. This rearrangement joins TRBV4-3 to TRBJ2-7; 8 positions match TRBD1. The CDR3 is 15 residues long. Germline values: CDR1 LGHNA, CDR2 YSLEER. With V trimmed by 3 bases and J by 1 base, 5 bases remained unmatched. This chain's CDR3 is CASSHGTGWSYEQYF. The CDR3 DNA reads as TGCGCCAGCAGCCATGGGACAGGCTGGTCCTACGAGCAGTACTTC.

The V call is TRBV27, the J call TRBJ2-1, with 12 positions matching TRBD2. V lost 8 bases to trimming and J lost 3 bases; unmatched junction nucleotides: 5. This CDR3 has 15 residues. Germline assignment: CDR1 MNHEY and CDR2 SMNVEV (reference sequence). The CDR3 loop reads CASGLAGLNYNEQFF. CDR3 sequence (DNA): TGTGCCAGCGGACTAGCGGGACTCAACTACAATGAGCAGTTCTTC.

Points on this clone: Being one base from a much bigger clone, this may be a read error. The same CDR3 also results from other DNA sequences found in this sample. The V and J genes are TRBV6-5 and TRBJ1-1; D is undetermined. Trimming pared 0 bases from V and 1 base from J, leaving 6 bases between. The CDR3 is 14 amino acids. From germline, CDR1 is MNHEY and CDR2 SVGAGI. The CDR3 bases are TGTGCCAGCAGTTACTCGGAAGGGAACACTGAAGCTTTCTTT. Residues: CASSYSEGNTEAFF.

The CDR3 loop is CSVEGLTYEQYF. CDR3 coding DNA: TGCAGCGTTGAAGGGTTGACCTACGAGCAGTACTTC. The genes are TRBV29-1 and TRBJ2-5; D not resolved. The DNA end is a closer match to TRBJ2-7, so the J assignment may be wrong. The CDR3 sequence is 12 residues long. Looked up from germline, CDR1 is SQVTM and CDR2 is ANQGSEA.

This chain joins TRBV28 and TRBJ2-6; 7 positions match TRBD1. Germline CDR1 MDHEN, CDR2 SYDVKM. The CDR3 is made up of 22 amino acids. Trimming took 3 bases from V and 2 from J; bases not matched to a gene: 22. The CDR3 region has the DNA TGTGCCAGCAGTTTCCCTTATATGGGCCTGACAGGGTACCTGACTGGGGCCAACGTCCTGACTTTC. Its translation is CASSFPYMGLTGYLTGANVLTF. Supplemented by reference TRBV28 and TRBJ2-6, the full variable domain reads DVKVTQSSRYLVKRTGEKVFLECVQDMDHENMFWYRQDPGLGLRLIYFSYDVKMKEKGDIPEGYSVSREKKERFSLILESASTNQTSMYLCASSFPYMGLTGYLTGANVLTFGAGSRLTVL.

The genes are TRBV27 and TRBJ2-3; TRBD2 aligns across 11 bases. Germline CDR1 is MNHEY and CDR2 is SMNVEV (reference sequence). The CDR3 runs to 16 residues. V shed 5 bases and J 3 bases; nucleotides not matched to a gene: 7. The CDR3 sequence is CASSGLRTSGTDTQYF. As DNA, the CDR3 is TGTGCCAGCAGTGGCCTAAGGACTAGCGGGACAGATACGCAGTATTTT.

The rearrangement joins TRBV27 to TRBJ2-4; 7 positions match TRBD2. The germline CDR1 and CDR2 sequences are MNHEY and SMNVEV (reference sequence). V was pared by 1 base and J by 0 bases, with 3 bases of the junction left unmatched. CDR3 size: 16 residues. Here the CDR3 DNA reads TGTGCCAGCAGTTTATTGTCTAGCGGAGCCAAAAACATTCAGTACTTC. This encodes CASSLLSSGAKNIQYF.

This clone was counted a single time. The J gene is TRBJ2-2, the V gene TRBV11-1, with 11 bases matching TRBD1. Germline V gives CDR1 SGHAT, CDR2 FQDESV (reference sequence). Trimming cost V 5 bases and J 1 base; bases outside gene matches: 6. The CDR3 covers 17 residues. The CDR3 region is CASSPRTGGLNTGELFF. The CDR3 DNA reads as TGTGCCAGCAGCCCTCGGACAGGGGGCTTGAACACCGGGGAGCTGTTTTTT.

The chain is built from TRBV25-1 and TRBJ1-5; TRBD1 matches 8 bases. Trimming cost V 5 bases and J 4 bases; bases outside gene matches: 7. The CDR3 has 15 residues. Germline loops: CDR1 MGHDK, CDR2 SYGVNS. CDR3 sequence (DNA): TGTGCCAGCAGTAACGACAGGGGAGGAAATCAGCCCCAGCATTTT. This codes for CASSNDRGGNQPQHF.